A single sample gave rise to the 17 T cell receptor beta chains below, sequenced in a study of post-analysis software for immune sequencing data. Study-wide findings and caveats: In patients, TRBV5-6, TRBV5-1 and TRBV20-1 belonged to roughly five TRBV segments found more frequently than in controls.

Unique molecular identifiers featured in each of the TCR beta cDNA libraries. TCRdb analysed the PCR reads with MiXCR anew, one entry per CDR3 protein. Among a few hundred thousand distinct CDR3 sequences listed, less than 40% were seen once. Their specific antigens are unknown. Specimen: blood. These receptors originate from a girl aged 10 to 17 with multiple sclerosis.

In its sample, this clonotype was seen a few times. CDR3 protein: CASSPGWLQETQYF. CDR3 coding DNA: TGTGCCAGCAGCCCCGGGTGGCTTCAAGAGACCCAGTACTTC. This chain uses TRBV7-2 with TRBJ2-5; D is unclear. The germline V and J ends were trimmed by 5 bases and 2 bases, with 12 bases remaining between them. CDR3 length equals 14 residues. From germline, CDR1 is SGHTA and CDR2 FQGNSA.

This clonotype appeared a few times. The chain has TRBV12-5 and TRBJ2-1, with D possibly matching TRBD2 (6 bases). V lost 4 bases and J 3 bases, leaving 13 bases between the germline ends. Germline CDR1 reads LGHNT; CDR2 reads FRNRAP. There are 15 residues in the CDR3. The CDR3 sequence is CASGSRRGNYNEQFF. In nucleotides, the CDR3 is TGTGCTAGTGGTTCTCGGCGGGGTAACTACAATGAGCAGTTCTTC. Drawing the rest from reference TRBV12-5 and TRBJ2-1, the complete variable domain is DARVTQTPRHKVTEMGQEVTMRCQPILGHNTVFWYRQTMMQGLELLAYFRNRAPLDDSGMPKDRFSAEMPDATLATLKIQPSEPRDSAVYFCASGSRRGNYNEQFFGPGTRLTVL.

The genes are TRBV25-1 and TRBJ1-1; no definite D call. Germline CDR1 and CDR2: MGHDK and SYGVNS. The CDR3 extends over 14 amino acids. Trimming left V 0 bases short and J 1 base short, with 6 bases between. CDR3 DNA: TGTGCCAGCAGTGAATACAGGTCGAACACTGAAGCTTTCTTT. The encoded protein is CASSEYRSNTEAFF.

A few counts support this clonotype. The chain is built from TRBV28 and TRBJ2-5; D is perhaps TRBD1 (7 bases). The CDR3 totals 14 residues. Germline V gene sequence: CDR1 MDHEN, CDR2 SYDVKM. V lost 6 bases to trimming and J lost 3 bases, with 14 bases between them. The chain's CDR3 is CASRPQGRKETQYF. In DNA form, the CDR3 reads TGTGCCAGCAGACCACAGGGGAGGAAAGAGACCCAGTACTTC. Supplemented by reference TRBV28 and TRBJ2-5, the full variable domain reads DVKVTQSSRYLVKRTGEKVFLECVQDMDHENMFWYRQDPGLGLRLIYFSYDVKMKEKGDIPEGYSVSREKKERFSLILESASTNQTSMYLCASRPQGRKETQYFGPGTRLLVL.

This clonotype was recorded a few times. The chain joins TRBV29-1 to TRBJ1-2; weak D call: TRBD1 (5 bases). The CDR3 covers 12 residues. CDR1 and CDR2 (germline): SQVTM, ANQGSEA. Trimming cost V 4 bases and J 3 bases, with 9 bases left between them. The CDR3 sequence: CSVAQGHYGYTF. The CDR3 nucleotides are TGCAGCGTTGCCCAGGGACACTATGGCTACACCTTC.

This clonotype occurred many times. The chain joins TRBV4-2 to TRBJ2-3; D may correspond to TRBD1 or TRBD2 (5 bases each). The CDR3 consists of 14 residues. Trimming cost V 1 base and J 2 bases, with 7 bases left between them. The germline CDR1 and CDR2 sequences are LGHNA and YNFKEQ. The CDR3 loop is CASSQGDPTDTQYF. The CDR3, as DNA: TGTGCCAGCAGCCAAGGGGACCCCACAGATACGCAGTATTTT.

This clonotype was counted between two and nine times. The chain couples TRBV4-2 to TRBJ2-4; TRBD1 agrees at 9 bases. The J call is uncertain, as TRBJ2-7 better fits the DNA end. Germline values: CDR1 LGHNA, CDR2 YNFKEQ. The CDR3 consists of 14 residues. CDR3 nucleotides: TGTGCCAGCAGCTCGGGACAGGGTCGCGACGAGCAGTACTTC. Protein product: CASSSGQGRDEQYF.

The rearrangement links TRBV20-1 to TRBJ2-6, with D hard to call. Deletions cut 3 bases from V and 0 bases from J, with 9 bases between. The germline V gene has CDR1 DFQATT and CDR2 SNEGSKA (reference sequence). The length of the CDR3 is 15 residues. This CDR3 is CSARLRSSGANVLTF. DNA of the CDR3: TGCAGTGCTAGGCTCAGAAGCTCTGGGGCCAACGTCCTGACTTTC.

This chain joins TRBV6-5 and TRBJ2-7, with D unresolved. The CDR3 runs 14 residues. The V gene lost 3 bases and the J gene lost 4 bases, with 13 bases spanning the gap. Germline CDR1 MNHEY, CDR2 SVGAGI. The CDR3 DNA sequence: TGTGCCAGCAGTTATGCGGCAGGTGGTTACGAGCAGTACTTC. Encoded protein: CASSYAAGGYEQYF.

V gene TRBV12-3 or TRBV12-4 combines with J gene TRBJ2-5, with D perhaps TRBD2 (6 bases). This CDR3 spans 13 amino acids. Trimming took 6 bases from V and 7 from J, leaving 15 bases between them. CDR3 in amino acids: CASRPNGSGTQYF. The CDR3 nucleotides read TGTGCCAGCAGACCTAATGGTAGCGGGACCCAGTACTTC.

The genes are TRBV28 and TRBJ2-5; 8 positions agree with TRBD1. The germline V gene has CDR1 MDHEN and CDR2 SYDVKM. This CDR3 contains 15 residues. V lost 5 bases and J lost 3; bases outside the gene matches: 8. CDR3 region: CASSPLADREETQYF. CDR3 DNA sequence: TGTGCCAGCAGTCCTCTCGCGGACAGGGAAGAGACCCAGTACTTC.

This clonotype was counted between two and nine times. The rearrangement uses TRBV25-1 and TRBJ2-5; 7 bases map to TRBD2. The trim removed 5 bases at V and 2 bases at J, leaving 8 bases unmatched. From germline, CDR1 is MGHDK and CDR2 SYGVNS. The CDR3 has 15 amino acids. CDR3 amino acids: CASSSSGERQETQYF. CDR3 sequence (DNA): TGTGCCAGCAGTTCCAGCGGGGAGAGACAAGAGACCCAGTACTTC. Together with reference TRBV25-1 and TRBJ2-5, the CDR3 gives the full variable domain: EADIYQTPRYLVIGTGKKITLECSQTMGHDKMYWYQQDPGMELHLIHYSYGVNSTEKGDLSSESTVSRIRTEHFPLTLESARPSHTSQYLCASSSSGERQETQYFGPGTRLLVL.

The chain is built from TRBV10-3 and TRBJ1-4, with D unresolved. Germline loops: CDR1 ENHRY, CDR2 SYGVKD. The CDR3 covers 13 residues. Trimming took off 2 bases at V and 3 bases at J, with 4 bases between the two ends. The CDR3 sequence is CAISEGSNEKLFF. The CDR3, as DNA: TGTGCCATCAGTGAGGGGTCTAATGAAAAACTGTTTTTT.

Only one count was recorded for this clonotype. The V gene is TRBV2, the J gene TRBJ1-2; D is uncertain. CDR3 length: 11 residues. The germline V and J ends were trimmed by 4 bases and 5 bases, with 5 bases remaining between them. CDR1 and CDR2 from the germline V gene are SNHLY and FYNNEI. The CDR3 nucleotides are TGTGCCAGCAGTGTCGAATATGGCTACACCTTC. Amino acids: CASSVEYGYTF.

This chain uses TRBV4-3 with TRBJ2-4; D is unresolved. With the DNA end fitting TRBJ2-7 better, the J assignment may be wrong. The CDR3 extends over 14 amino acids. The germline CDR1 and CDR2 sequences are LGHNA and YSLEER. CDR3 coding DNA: TGCGCCAGCAGCCAAGATAGGGCAGGTAACGAGCAGTACTTC. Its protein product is CASSQDRAGNEQYF.

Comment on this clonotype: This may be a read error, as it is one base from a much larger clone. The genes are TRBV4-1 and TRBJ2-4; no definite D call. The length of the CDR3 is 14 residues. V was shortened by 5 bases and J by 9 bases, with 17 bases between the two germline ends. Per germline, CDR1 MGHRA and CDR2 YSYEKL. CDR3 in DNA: TGCGCCAGCAGCGGCTCGCGGTCTGGTGGCATTCAGTACTTC. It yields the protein CASSGSRSGGIQYF.

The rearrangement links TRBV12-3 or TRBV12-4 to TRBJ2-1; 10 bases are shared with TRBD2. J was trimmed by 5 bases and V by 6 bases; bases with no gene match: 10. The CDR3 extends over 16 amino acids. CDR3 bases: TGTGCCAGCAGCGCAAAAATTCTAGCGGGGGACAATGAGCAGTTCTTC. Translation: CASSAKILAGDNEQFF.